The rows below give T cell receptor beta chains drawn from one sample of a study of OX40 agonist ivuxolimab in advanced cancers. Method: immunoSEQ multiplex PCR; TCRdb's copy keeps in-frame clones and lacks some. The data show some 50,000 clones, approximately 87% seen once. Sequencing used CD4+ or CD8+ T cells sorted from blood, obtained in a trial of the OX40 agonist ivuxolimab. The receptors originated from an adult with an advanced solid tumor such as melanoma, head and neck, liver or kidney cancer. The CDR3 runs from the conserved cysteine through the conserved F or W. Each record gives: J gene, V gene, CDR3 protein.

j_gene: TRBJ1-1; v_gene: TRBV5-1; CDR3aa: CASSRVNPSGSEAFF
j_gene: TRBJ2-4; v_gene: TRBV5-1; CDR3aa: CASSLEQSPKNIQYF
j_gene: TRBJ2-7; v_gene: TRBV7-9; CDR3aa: CASSPGLAGSFEQYF
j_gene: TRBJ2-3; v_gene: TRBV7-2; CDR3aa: CASSLALGAGGDTQYF
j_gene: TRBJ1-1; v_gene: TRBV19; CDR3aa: CASTHRSNTEAFF
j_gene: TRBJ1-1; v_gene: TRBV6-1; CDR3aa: CASKLAMGGTEAFF
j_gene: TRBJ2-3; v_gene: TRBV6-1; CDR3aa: CASSGRTGGSTDTQYF
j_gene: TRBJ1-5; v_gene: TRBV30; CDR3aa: CAWDDVRNSNQPQHF
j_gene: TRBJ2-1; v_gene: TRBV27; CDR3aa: CASRRWGANEQFF
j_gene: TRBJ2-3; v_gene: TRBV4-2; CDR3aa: CASSQETRYTQYF
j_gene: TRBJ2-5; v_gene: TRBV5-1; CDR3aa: CASSRGQQETQYF
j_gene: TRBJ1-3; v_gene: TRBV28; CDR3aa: CASSSLYPDSHSGNTIYF
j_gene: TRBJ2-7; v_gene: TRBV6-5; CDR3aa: CASSYGAGMVYEQYF
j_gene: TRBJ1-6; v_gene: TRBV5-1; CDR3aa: CASSYDRVTLHF
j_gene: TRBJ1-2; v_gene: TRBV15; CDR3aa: CATSKGGGGAYGYTF
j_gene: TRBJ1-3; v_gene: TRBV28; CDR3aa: CASSLEGTIYF
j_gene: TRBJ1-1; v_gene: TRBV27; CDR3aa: CASRQRTPGLLTVNTEAFF